This T cell receptor (beta chain) came from a study of cytomegalovirus exposure and HLA in healthy donors. Findings and limits, study-wide: A prior analysis recorded that most TCR beta V segments were productive about 87% or about 30% of the time. In a later analysis, HLA-associated beta chains showed higher expansion and lower generation probabilities than comparable chains. Per published accounts, TCR beta sequences correctly predicted the HLA-A and HLA-B alleles of most subjects. A cluster of highly shared sequence variants was likely a sequencing artifact.

The length of the CDR3 is 14 residues. The PCR had 60 Vbeta and 13 Jbeta primers. Profiled with immunoSEQ multiplex PCR; TCRdb holds only in-frame clones, not every one. The sample contains just over 95,000 clones, just under 80% of which appear only once. For this clone: The antigen is not known.

The chain couples TRBV21-1 to TRBJ2-7; the DNA was not compared with TRBD1, the D call given in the table. TRBV21-1 is a recognized pseudogene. The source is a woman aged 35 to 49 in good health and CMV-seropositive. The material sequenced was PBMCs. CDR3 sequence: CASSKFRDSYEQYF. The CDR3 DNA follows: TGTGCCAGCAGCAAATTCAGGGACTCCTACGAGCAGTACTTC.